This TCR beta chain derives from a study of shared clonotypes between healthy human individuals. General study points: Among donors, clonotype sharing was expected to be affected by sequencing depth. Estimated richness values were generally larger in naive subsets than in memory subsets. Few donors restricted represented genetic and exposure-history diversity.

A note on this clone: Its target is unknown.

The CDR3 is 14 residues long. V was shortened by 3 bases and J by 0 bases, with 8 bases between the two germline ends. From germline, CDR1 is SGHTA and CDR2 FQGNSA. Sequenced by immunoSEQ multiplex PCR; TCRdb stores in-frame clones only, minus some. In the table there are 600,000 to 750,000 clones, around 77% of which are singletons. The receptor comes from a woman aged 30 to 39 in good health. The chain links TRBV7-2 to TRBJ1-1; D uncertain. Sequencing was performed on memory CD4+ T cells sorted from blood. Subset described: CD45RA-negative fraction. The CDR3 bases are TGTGCCAGCAGCTTTCAAACAGTGAACACTGAAGCTTTCTTT. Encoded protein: CASSFQTVNTEAFF.